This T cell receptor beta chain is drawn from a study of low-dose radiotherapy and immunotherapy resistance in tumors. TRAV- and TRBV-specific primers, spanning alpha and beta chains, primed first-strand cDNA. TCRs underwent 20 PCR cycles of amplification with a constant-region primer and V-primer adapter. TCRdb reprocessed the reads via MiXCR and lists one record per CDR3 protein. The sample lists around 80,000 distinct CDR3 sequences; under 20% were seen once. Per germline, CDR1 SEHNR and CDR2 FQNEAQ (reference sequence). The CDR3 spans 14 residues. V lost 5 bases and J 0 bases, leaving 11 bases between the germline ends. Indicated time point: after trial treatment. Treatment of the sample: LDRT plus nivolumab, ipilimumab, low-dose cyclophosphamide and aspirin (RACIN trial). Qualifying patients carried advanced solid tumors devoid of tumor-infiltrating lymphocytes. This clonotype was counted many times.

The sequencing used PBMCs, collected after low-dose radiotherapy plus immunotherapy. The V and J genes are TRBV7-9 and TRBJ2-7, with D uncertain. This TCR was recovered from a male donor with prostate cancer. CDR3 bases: TGTGCCAGCAGCCCCCTCTTGGCCTCCTACGAGCAGTACTTC. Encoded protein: CASSPLLASYEQYF.